This entry describes one T cell receptor (beta chain). The data were obtained in a study of response to subunit inactivated influenza vaccine. The CDR3 sequence is 14 residues long. V was pared by 11 bases and J by 2 bases, with 8 bases of the junction left unmatched. The germline V gene has CDR1 SNHLY and CDR2 FYNNEI. TCRdb fed the RT-PCR reads into MiXCR, producing one record per CDR3 protein. The table has more than 150,000 distinct CDR3 sequences, 9.2% seen once. This clonotype was sampled from a man in his fifties or sixties who received an inactivated influenza vaccine. V is TRBV2 and J is TRBJ2-2, with 7 bases aligning to TRBD1. Here the sequenced sample was non-naive T cells sorted from PBMCs, taken on the day of vaccination. The CDR3 DNA reads TGTGCCGACTCCCGGGACAGTAACACCGGGGAGCTGTTTTTT. Amino acid sequence: CADSRDSNTGELFF.